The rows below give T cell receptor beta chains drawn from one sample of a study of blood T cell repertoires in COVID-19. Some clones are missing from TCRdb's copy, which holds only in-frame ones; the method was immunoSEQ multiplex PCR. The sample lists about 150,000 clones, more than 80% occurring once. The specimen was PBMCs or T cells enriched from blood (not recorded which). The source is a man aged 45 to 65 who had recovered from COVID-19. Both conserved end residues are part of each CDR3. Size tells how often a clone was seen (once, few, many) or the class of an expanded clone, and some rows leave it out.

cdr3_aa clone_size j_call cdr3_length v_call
CASSLEVIQALHF - TRBJ1-6 13 TRBV18
CASSLALSGRTDTQYF - TRBJ2-3 16 TRBV5-1
CASSQEAQGAKTQYF - TRBJ2-5 15 TRBV4-3
CASSPLDRGSNQPQHF - TRBJ1-5 16 TRBV27
CASSSLQGGQFF - TRBJ2-1 12 TRBV19
CASSWTGTGYTF - TRBJ1-2 12 TRBV12-3/TRBV12-4
CASSVAGGPGELFF - TRBJ2-2 14 TRBV9
CASSLIGDSLYGYTF once TRBJ1-2 15 TRBV9
CASSYLSSYEQYF - TRBJ2-7 13 TRBV6-2/TRBV6-3
CASSASGQGLGPQHF - TRBJ1-5 15 TRBV7-8
CSVRDRDGTGELFF - TRBJ2-2 14 TRBV29-1
CASSLDPGQGFSGYTF - TRBJ1-2 16 TRBV4-1
CASSEGLAGGGDTQYF - TRBJ2-3 16 TRBV25-1
CASRGQGINTEAFF - TRBJ1-1 14 TRBV25-1
CASSLDSGNQPQHF - TRBJ1-5 14 TRBV5-1
CASSPMRSDYEQYF few TRBJ2-7 14 TRBV18
CASSLNAGVYGYTF - TRBJ1-2 14 TRBV27
CASSLTASTQYEQYF - TRBJ2-7 15 TRBV7-3
CASSLEALGTSGGPSYNEQFF - TRBJ2-1 21 TRBV5-1
CATASGLAGVNGNEQFF - TRBJ2-1 17 TRBV15
CASSLILAGVGRSGDTQYF - TRBJ2-3 19 TRBV27
CASSQLRTGSYGYTF few TRBJ1-2 15 TRBV3-1/TRBV3-2
CASSLAGEGYEQYF - TRBJ2-7 14 TRBV6-1
CASRRDREGGYTF - TRBJ1-2 13 TRBV2
CASSLGVTGGFLYNSPLHF - TRBJ1-6 19 TRBV7-2
CASSDIDYEQYF few TRBJ2-7 12 TRBV6-2/TRBV6-3
CASSVTGQPYEQYF - TRBJ2-7 14 TRBV9
CASSLGGVNAEAFF - TRBJ1-1 14 TRBV5-1
CASSLRWEYEQYF few TRBJ2-7 13 TRBV5-1
CASSFPGGGDTEAFF few TRBJ1-1 15 TRBV11-1
CASSYSMGLAGYNEQFF - TRBJ2-1 17 TRBV6-2/TRBV6-3
CASLSSGQSTEAFF - TRBJ1-1 14 TRBV6-5
CASSLSGTEPSPLHF - TRBJ1-6 15 TRBV7-3
CASSPRDTTYEQYF - TRBJ2-7 14 TRBV27
CASRTDRGLMNTEAFF - TRBJ1-1 16 TRBV5-4
CAWSPEHEKLFF - TRBJ1-4 12 TRBV30
CASSLTGTGEEKLFF - TRBJ1-4 15 TRBV5-1
CASSDSRDEKLFF - TRBJ1-4 13 TRBV6-6
CSATSTDTQYF - TRBJ2-3 11 TRBV20-1
CASSLELTGSGANVLTF - TRBJ2-6 17 TRBV11-2
CASTLRGDYSNQPQHF - TRBJ1-5 16 TRBV19
CASSEGGTGTYYGYTF - TRBJ1-2 16 TRBV6-1
CASSYGAGSTDTQYF - TRBJ2-3 15 TRBV11-2
CASFSDRRREGTEAFF - TRBJ1-1 16 TRBV18
CASSWGTGESPLHF - TRBJ1-6 14 TRBV5-6
CASSLGRQGPDGYTF - TRBJ1-2 15 TRBV5-8
CASSSSGFNSPLHF - TRBJ1-6 14 TRBV7-2
CASSLGGPGTEAFF - TRBJ1-1 14 TRBV7-3
CASNLPGAGGITEAFF - TRBJ1-1 16 TRBV5-4
CASSEGQGAEQYF - TRBJ2-7 13 TRBV2
CASCSQGADDEKLFF - TRBJ1-4 15 TRBV2
CASSPSGQETQYF - TRBJ2-5 13 TRBV6-6
CASSRRDSNQPQHF - TRBJ1-5 14 TRBV19
CASTTTPGFPMSQPQHF - TRBJ1-5 17 TRBV18
CASSRRRGYGYTF - TRBJ1-2 13 TRBV13
CASSSPGTGTYGYTF - TRBJ1-2 15 TRBV28
CASSGQVLNTGELFF few TRBJ2-2 15 TRBV2